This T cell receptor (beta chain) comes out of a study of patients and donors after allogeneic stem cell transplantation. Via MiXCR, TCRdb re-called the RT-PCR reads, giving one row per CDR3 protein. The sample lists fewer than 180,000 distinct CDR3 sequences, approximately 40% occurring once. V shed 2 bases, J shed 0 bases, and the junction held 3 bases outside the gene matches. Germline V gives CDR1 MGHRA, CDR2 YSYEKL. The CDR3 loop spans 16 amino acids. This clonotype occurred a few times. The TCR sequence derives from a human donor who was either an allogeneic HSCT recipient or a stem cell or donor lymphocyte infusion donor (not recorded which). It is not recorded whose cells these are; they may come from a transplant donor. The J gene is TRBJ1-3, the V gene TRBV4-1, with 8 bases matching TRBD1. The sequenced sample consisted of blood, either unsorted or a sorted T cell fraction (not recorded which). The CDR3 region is CASSQMGQVSGNTIYF. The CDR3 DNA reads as TGCGCCAGCAGCCAAATGGGACAGGTCTCTGGAAACACCATATATTTT.